Sequencing of this T cell receptor (beta chain) was carried out in a study of blood T cell repertoires in COVID-19. Study context: Whether acute or convalescent, the COVID-19 samples came from the United States, Italy and Spain. PBMCs, B-cell-depleted T cells, or T cells provided the cDNA or gDNA that made up the material.

This clone showed up just a few times. The CDR3 has 11 amino acids. V lost 3 bases and J 10 bases, leaving 7 bases between the germline ends. Original processing notes: Quantification of nucleated cells was approximated via reference gene primer amplification. Method: immunoSEQ multiplex PCR; TCRdb's copy keeps in-frame clones and lacks some. V and J calls and clone size come straight from that table; D and trimming were deduced from the DNA. Found here are about 130,000 clones, roughly four fifths of them singletons; the top ten hold around 4.1%. The sequence derives from a woman in her 50s with acute or convalescent COVID-19. Material: peripheral blood. The rearrangement links TRBV12-3 or TRBV12-4 to TRBJ2-1; D perhaps matches TRBD1 (6 bases). CDR3 region: CASSLGQEQFF. DNA for the CDR3: TGTGCCAGCAGTTTGGGACAAGAGCAGTTCTTC.